Each of the 28 T cell receptor beta chains below was sequenced from the same sample in a study of CD8 T cells in Susac syndrome. Random hexamers primed reverse transcription of about 0.5 to 1 ug RNA. In TCRdb, the immunoSEQ multiplex PCR reads were re-called with MiXCR into one record per CDR3 protein. The sample comprises around 140,000 distinct CDR3 sequences, 94% of which are singletons, and over 0.07% rests with the top ten. Sequenced sample: CD4+ T cells from PBMCs. All receptors come from a human donor in good health.

The chain couples TRBV18 to TRBJ1-2; weak D call: TRBD1 (5 bases). V gave up 3 bases and J gave up 5 bases, with 16 bases separating them. The length of the CDR3 is 15 residues. Germline CDR1 KGHSH, CDR2 LQKENI. The CDR3 DNA reads TGTGCCAGCTCACCTCCCCTGACAGAGAGTTATGGCTACACCTTC. Amino acid sequence: CASSPPLTESYGYTF.

This rearrangement joins TRBV7-9 to TRBJ1-4; D is ambiguous. Trimming took off 4 bases at V and 7 bases at J, with 7 bases between the two ends. The CDR3 totals 12 residues. Germline V gene lookup returns CDR1 SEHNR and CDR2 FQNEAQ (reference sequence). DNA of the CDR3: TGTGCCAGCAGCTCTCTCGTTGAAAAACTGTTTTTT. Translating it yields CASSSLVEKLFF.

The V call is TRBV20-1, the J call TRBJ1-1, with a possible D match to TRBD1 (6 bases). CDR1 is DFQATT and CDR2 is SNEGSKA in the germline V gene (reference sequence). The ends were cut back, 3 bases at V and 0 bases at J, with 11 bases in the middle. The CDR3 runs 14 residues. The CDR3 loop is CSARRQELNTEAFF. CDR3 sequence (DNA): TGCAGTGCTAGGAGACAGGAATTGAACACTGAAGCTTTCTTT.

The chain combines TRBV20-1 with TRBJ1-5, with TRBD1 identical over 12 bases. The germline V gene has CDR1 DFQATT and CDR2 SNEGSKA (reference sequence). The J segment lost 2 bases and the V segment lost 0 bases, leaving 8 bases of the junction unmatched. The CDR3 runs to 18 residues. CDR3 nucleotides: TGCAGTGCTAGAGATCGGGACAGGGGGCGTTGGGGCAATCAGCCCCAGCATTTT. It specifies CSARDRDRGRWGNQPQHF.

This clonotype showed up just once. V gene TRBV5-4 combines with J gene TRBJ2-1; D gene ambiguous. The length of the CDR3 is 11 residues. Germline loops: CDR1 SGHNT, CDR2 YYREEE (reference sequence). V dropped 2 bases and J dropped 5 bases, with 2 bases sitting between them. CDR3 DNA sequence: TGTGCCAGCAGCTTTAACAATGAGCAGTTCTTC. It codes for CASSFNNEQFF.

This clonotype has only one observation. The chain employs TRBV5-4 and TRBJ2-5, with 10 bases fitting TRBD2. V lost 3 bases and J lost 7; bases outside the gene matches: 12. This CDR3 has 16 residues. Germline V gene data show CDR1 as SGHNT and CDR2 as YYREEE (reference sequence). This CDR3 is CASSWTSGPQGGTQYF. CDR3 in DNA: TGTGCCAGCAGCTGGACTAGCGGCCCCCAAGGTGGGACCCAGTACTTC.

The chain employs TRBV5-4 and TRBJ2-2; D possibly corresponds to TRBD2 (5 bases). With 1 base removed from V and 5 bases from J, the gap between germline ends came to 12 bases. The CDR3 is 15 residues long. Germline CDR1 reads SGHNT; CDR2 reads YYREEE (reference sequence). CDR3 DNA: TGTGCCAGCAGCTTGCGAGGGAGCGGTACCGGGGAGCTGTTTTTT. It translates to CASSLRGSGTGELFF.

This sequence joins TRBV30 and TRBJ2-1; D not certain. CDR3 size: 12 residues. The ends were cut back, 2 bases at V and 4 bases at J, with 6 bases in the middle. Looked up from germline, CDR1 is GTSNPN and CDR2 is SVGIG (reference sequence). The CDR3 spells CAWSQDYNEQFF. Written as DNA, the CDR3 is TGTGCCTGGAGTCAGGATTACAATGAGCAGTTCTTC.

The chain has TRBV9 and TRBJ1-4, with D hard to call. Germline V gives CDR1 SGDLS, CDR2 YYNGEE. This CDR3 comprises 14 residues. Trimming took off 0 bases at V and 0 bases at J, with 3 bases between the two ends. For the CDR3, the DNA is TGTGCCAGCAGCGTAGGGTCAACTAATGAAAAACTGTTTTTT. Its translation is CASSVGSTNEKLFF.

The V call is TRBV15, the J call TRBJ2-4; TRBD2 matches 8 bases. CDR3 size: 14 residues. Germline V gives CDR1 LNHNV, CDR2 YYDKDF (reference sequence). The ends lost 3 bases at V and 3 bases at J; junction bases unmatched: 1. The CDR3 bases are TGTGCCACCAGCAGCGGGGGGGGCAAAAACATTCAGTACTTC. Protein sequence: CATSSGGGKNIQYF.

This rearrangement joins TRBV5-4 to TRBJ2-2; D is possibly TRBD1 (6 bases). V shed 0 bases and J shed 7 bases, with 13 bases lying between them. This CDR3 contains 15 residues. In germline, CDR1 is SGHNT, CDR2 YYREEE (reference sequence). For the CDR3, the DNA is TGTGCCAGCAGCTTGGACAGGGCGGGCGTCGGGGAGCTGTTTTTT. This gives the protein CASSLDRAGVGELFF.

The chain couples TRBV12-3 or TRBV12-4 to TRBJ2-7; 9 bases match TRBD2. The CDR3 extends over 14 amino acids. V gave up 1 base and J gave up 3 bases; unmatched junction bases: 1. CDR3 sequence: CASSLVTSGYEQYF. The CDR3 DNA sequence: TGTGCCAGCAGTTTAGTGACTAGCGGCTACGAGCAGTACTTC.

The chain is built from TRBV12-3 or TRBV12-4 and TRBJ2-7, with 11 positions matching TRBD2. The trim removed 5 bases at V and 2 bases at J, leaving 8 bases unmatched. The CDR3 totals 16 residues. CDR3 nucleotides: TGTGCCAGCAGTGCCCTACTAGCGGGAGCTCCCTACGAGCAGTACTTC. Encoded protein: CASSALLAGAPYEQYF.

The rearrangement uses TRBV28 and TRBJ2-5, with 7 bases fitting TRBD2. The CDR3 runs to 14 residues. The germline V gene has CDR1 MDHEN and CDR2 SYDVKM. After removal of 2 bases from V and 2 bases from J, the junction contained 2 bases not matched to a gene. The CDR3 DNA reads TGTGCCAGCAGTTTACTAGCGGCGCAAGAGACCCAGTACTTC. It encodes CASSLLAAQETQYF.

This chain links TRBV29-1 with TRBJ2-7, with 8 bases identical to TRBD1. With 5 bases clipped from V and 1 base from J, the junction kept 4 bases outside the gene matches. Germline V lookup: CDR1 SQVTM, CDR2 ANQGSEA. This CDR3 comprises 13 residues. The CDR3 region is CSVPGQGSYEQYF. CDR3 bases: TGCAGCGTTCCTGGACAGGGATCCTACGAGCAGTACTTC.

The chain has TRBV29-1 and TRBJ2-2, with TRBD1 matching over 9 bases. This CDR3 spans 16 amino acids. Germline values: CDR1 SQVTM, CDR2 ANQGSEA. Trimming removed 7 bases from V and 5 bases from J; junction bases left unmatched: 14. CDR3 sequence: CSASISGQGGTGELFF. The CDR3 DNA sequence: TGCAGCGCAAGCATATCGGGACAGGGAGGGACCGGGGAGCTGTTTTTT.

The CDR3: CASSYWQGGGGYTF. The CDR3 DNA reads TGTGCCAGCAGTTACTGGCAGGGGGGAGGTGGCTACACCTTC. The chain joins TRBV6-5 to TRBJ1-2, with TRBD1 matching 7 bases. Trimming cost V 1 base and J 7 bases; bases outside gene matches: 6. The CDR3 consists of 14 residues. The germline gives CDR1 MNHEY, CDR2 SVGAGI.

A single count supports this clonotype. V gene TRBV18 combines with J gene TRBJ2-1; 8 bases agree with TRBD2. V was clipped by 7 bases and J by 3 bases; unmatched bases: 5. Germline V CDR1 and CDR2: KGHSH, LQKENI. The CDR3 sequence is 14 residues long. The CDR3 loop is CASLLAAHYNEQFF. Written as DNA, the CDR3 is TGTGCCAGCTTACTAGCGGCGCACTACAATGAGCAGTTCTTC.

The chain uses TRBV6-5 and TRBJ2-5; maybe TRBD2 (5 bases). Trimming pared 5 bases from V and 1 base from J, leaving 11 bases between. The CDR3 sequence is 14 residues long. In germline, CDR1 is MNHEY, CDR2 SVGAGI. The DNA for the CDR3 is TGTGCCAGCAGTCCACTAGGTCTCCAAGAGACCCAGTACTTC. It yields the protein CASSPLGLQETQYF.

The J gene is TRBJ2-7, the V gene TRBV27; a possible D gene is TRBD2 (6 bases). The CDR3 runs 15 residues. Germline V gene data show CDR1 as MNHEY and CDR2 as SMNVEV (reference sequence). Trimming removed 4 bases from V and 2 bases from J, with 15 bases in between. The CDR3 loop reads CASSYLGGTTYEQYF. DNA of the CDR3: TGTGCCAGCAGTTATTTGGGCGGGACGACCTACGAGCAGTACTTC.

The rearrangement links TRBV5-1 to TRBJ2-2; D uncertain. The V gene's germline CDR1 is SGHRS and CDR2 YFSETQ. The V end lost 4 bases, the J end lost 0 bases, and 10 bases lay between the germline ends. The CDR3 runs to 15 residues. In nucleotides, the CDR3 is TGCGCCAGCAGCGCGGACGTCGCGAACACCGGGGAGCTGTTTTTT. This codes for CASSADVANTGELFF.

The chain couples TRBV5-4 to TRBJ2-7, with TRBD1 matching 7 bases. The ends lost 4 bases at V and 0 bases at J; junction bases unmatched: 7. The CDR3 has 15 residues. Germline V CDR1 and CDR2: SGHNT, YYREEE (reference sequence). CDR3 coding DNA: TGTGCCAGCAGCCCCCGGGACAGAGTCTCCTACGAGCAGTACTTC. Translated: CASSPRDRVSYEQYF.

This clonotype was found once. The J gene is TRBJ1-5, the V gene TRBV30; TRBD1 matches at 8 bases. J gave up 2 bases and V 4 bases, and 7 bases lay outside the gene matches. The CDR3 is made up of 15 amino acids. Germline V gene data show CDR1 as GTSNPN and CDR2 as SVGIG (reference sequence). The CDR3 nucleotides read TGTGCCTGGACCCCAGGGGGCCCGGGCAATCAGCCCCAGCATTTT. Its translation: CAWTPGGPGNQPQHF.

The V call is TRBV13, the J call TRBJ1-1, with D maybe TRBD1 (6 bases). V was shortened by 3 bases and J by 5 bases, with 13 bases between the two germline ends. The CDR3 spans 14 residues. The germline CDR1 and CDR2 sequences are PRHDT and FYEKMQ (reference sequence). CDR3 sequence: CASSFRGPRTEAFF. The CDR3 nucleotides are TGTGCCAGCAGCTTTCGGGGGCCTCGGACTGAAGCTTTCTTT.

The chain couples TRBV20-1 to TRBJ2-3; D might be TRBD2 (6 bases). This CDR3 is 13 amino acids long. The germline CDR1 and CDR2 sequences are DFQATT and SNEGSKA (reference sequence). Trimming removed 6 bases from V and 0 bases from J, with 10 bases in between. CDR3 residues: CSATGTSTDTQYF. CDR3 DNA sequence: TGCAGTGCGACCGGGACTAGCACAGATACGCAGTATTTT.

As DNA, the CDR3 is TGCGCCAGCAGCTACGGACTAGCGGGAGGTGAGCAGTTCTTC. It encodes CASSYGLAGGEQFF. V is TRBV5-1 and J is TRBJ2-1; TRBD2 agrees at 14 bases. The length of the CDR3 is 14 residues. Germline assignment: CDR1 SGHRS and CDR2 YFSETQ. With 3 bases clipped from V and 9 bases from J, the junction kept 2 bases outside the gene matches.

This clonotype was recorded once. The rearrangement joins TRBV23-1 to TRBJ1-3; D not certain. TRBV23-1 is treated as an ORF (open reading frame) with a function not yet certain. This CDR3 comprises 15 residues. The V end was cut by 0 bases, the J end by 8 bases, with 14 bases between. The CDR3 DNA sequence: TGCGCCAGCAGTCAATCCACGCCTGTCCCCCACACCATATATTTT. This sequence encodes CASSQSTPVPHTIYF.

The gene calls are TRBV30 and TRBJ1-2; maybe TRBD1 (5 bases). From germline, CDR1 is GTSNPN and CDR2 SVGIG (reference sequence). V lost 2 bases to trimming and J lost 8 bases, with 15 bases between them. This CDR3 region has 13 residues. The CDR3 protein is CAWSPQGRIGYTF. The CDR3 DNA sequence: TGTGCCTGGAGTCCCCAGGGTCGTATAGGCTACACCTTC.